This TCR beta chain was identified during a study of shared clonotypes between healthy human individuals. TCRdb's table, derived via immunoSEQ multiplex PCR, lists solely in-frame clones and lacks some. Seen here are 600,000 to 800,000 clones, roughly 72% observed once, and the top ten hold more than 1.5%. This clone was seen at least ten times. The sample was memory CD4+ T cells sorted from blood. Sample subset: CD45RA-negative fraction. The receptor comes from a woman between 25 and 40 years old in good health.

The CDR3 DNA is TGCGCCAGCAGCTTGACACAACTCAGGGGGCCCCAGCCCCAGCATTTT. The encoded protein is CASSLTQLRGPQPQHF. The chain uses TRBV4-1 and TRBJ1-5, with 8 bases aligning to TRBD1. Germline V gene lookup returns CDR1 MGHRA and CDR2 YSYEKL. The CDR3 runs 16 residues. V lost 5 bases, J lost 7 bases, and 13 bases stayed unmatched.